This T cell receptor beta chain was identified in a study of T cell responses to AZD1222 COVID-19 vaccine. Unmatched junction bases numbered 4, after V lost 4 bases and J lost 3 bases. Germline loops: CDR1 SEHNR, CDR2 FQNEAQ (reference sequence). The CDR3 loop spans 15 amino acids. TCRdb's table, derived via immunoSEQ multiplex PCR, lists solely in-frame clones and lacks some. The table shows 89,000 or so clones, with around 85% occurring only once. Worth noting for this clone: The antigen remains undetermined.

Study-level findings and limits: Spike-specific TCR repertoires showed rising breadth and depth after two AZD1222 doses. Donors in the cohort were predominantly white British and more often female, and clonal diversity was possibly underestimated.

The sequence derives from an adult in good health. Sequencing was performed on peripheral blood, taken on day 0 of AZD1222 vaccination. The chain is built from TRBV7-9 and TRBJ2-1; 9 bases are a match to TRBD2. The CDR3 here is CASSYLAGYYNEQFF. The CDR3 nucleotides read TGTGCCAGCAGCTACCTAGCGGGGTACTACAATGAGCAGTTCTTC.